These 15 T cell receptor beta chains originate from one sample sequenced in a study of cytomegalovirus exposure and HLA in healthy donors. PCR was performed using 60 Vbeta and 13 Jbeta primers. Only in-frame clones appear in the TCRdb table, and some are missing; sequencing was by immunoSEQ multiplex PCR. The sample has about 200,000 clones; about 81% are singletons. Material: PBMCs. The origin of the receptors is a man younger than 35 in good health and CMV-seronegative.

CDR3 in DNA: TGTGCCAGCAGCCTGAGCGGGGGCGGCGACGAGCAGTACTTC. Amino acid sequence: CASSLSGGGDEQYF. This sequence joins TRBV7-2 and TRBJ2-7, with 8 bases aligning to TRBD2. After removal of 5 bases from V and 5 bases from J, the junction contained 8 bases not matched to a gene. From germline, CDR1 is SGHTA and CDR2 FQGNSA. CDR3 length: 14 residues.

The chain uses TRBV5-6 and TRBJ1-1; possible D gene TRBD1, 5 bases. Germline V gene sequence: CDR1 SGHDT, CDR2 YYEEEE. This CDR3 is 18 amino acids long. The ends were cut back, 4 bases at V and 0 bases at J, with 22 bases in the middle. The CDR3 DNA follows: TGTGCCAGCAGCATCCGGCGGGACCTATCCCTTTTGAACACTGAAGCTTTCTTT. Amino acids: CASSIRRDLSLLNTEAFF.

This rearrangement joins TRBV15 to TRBJ2-5; tentatively, D is TRBD2 (6 bases). From germline, CDR1 is LNHNV and CDR2 YYDKDF (reference sequence). The CDR3 contains 14 residues. Trimming took 5 bases from V and 4 from J, leaving 14 bases between them. The CDR3 region is CATSPMGGRETQYF. DNA for the CDR3: TGTGCCACCAGCCCGATGGGAGGAAGAGAGACCCAGTACTTC.

The chain carries TRBV5-1 and TRBJ1-1; 10 positions match TRBD1. The J segment lost 0 bases and the V segment lost 2 bases, leaving 16 bases of the junction unmatched. Germline V gives CDR1 SGHRS, CDR2 YFSETQ. The CDR3 spans 20 residues. In nucleotides, the CDR3 is TGCGCCAGCAGCTTTTCGGGGGACAGGGGATCAAAGAGGGTGAACACTGAAGCTTTCTTT. Its translation: CASSFSGDRGSKRVNTEAFF.

This chain connects TRBV6-5 to TRBJ2-5, with D possibly TRBD1 on 6 matching bases. Trimming removed 8 bases from V and 5 bases from J, with 21 bases in between. CDR1 is MNHEY and CDR2 is SVGAGI in the germline V gene. The CDR3 totals 15 residues. The CDR3 reads CASPKGQTSRETQYF. CDR3 bases: TGTGCCAGCCCCAAAGGACAGACCTCTCGGGAGACCCAGTACTTC.

The rearrangement links TRBV2 to TRBJ1-1; 7 nucleotides align to TRBD1. This CDR3 has 14 residues. Germline-derived CDR1 and CDR2 are SNHLY and FYNNEI. With 6 bases clipped from V and 4 bases from J, the junction kept 8 bases outside the gene matches. As DNA, the CDR3 is TGTGCCAGCAGCCAGGGGGTCCGTATCACTGAAGCTTTCTTT. It encodes CASSQGVRITEAFF. The variable domain in full, completed from reference TRBV2 and TRBJ1-1, reads EPEVTQTPSHQVTQMGQEVILRCVPISNHLYFYWYRQILGQKVEFLVSFYNNEISEKSEIFDDQFSVERPDGSNFTLKIRSTKLEDSAMYFCASSQGVRITEAFFGQGTRLTVV.

The chain couples TRBV9 to TRBJ1-1; D possibly corresponds to TRBD1 (5 bases). The CDR3 is 13 amino acids. Trimming shortened V by 4 bases and J by 0 bases, and 7 bases separated the two germline ends. Germline CDR1 reads SGDLS; CDR2 reads YYNGEE. For the CDR3, the DNA is TGTGCCAGCAGCCGGGGGGTGAACACTGAAGCTTTCTTT. This translates into CASSRGVNTEAFF.

This chain uses TRBV6-5 with TRBJ1-4; 10 nucleotides agree with TRBD1. The CDR3 has 14 residues. CDR1 is MNHEY and CDR2 is SVGAGI in the germline V gene. V lost 6 bases to trimming and J lost 3 bases; unmatched junction nucleotides: 1. The DNA of the CDR3 is TGTGCCAGCAGAGGGACAGGGGCTAATGAAAAACTGTTTTTT. Encoded protein: CASRGTGANEKLFF.

The chain is built from TRBV6-1 and TRBJ2-1; 7 nucleotides agree with TRBD1. CDR3 length: 12 amino acids. V trimming: 11 bases; J trimming: 7 bases; junction bases outside the gene matches: 8. Germline V CDR1 and CDR2: MNHNS, SASEGT. CDR3 in DNA: TGTGCCGGGGTGACAGGGATTAATGAGCAGTTCTTC. Translated, it gives CAGVTGINEQFF.

This clone appeared a single time. The chain couples TRBV7-8 to TRBJ2-4; D is undetermined. The CDR3 sequence is 15 residues long. The V gene's germline CDR1 is SGHVS and CDR2 FQNEAQ. V lost 2 bases to trimming and J lost 0 bases, with 8 bases between them. The CDR3 nucleotides are TGTGCCAGCAGCTTACCGACGGGAGCCAAAAACATTCAGTACTTC. Protein: CASSLPTGAKNIQYF.

The genes are TRBV14 and TRBJ2-2, with D perhaps matching TRBD2 (6 bases). Germline lookup yields CDR1 SGHDN and CDR2 FVKESK. CDR3 length: 14 residues. The ends were cut back, 4 bases at V and 5 bases at J, with 11 bases in the middle. CDR3 bases: TGTGCCAGCAGCCCCGGGAGTAAGACCGGGGAGCTGTTTTTT. The encoded protein is CASSPGSKTGELFF.

The V call is TRBV7-9, the J call TRBJ2-1; 9 nucleotides match TRBD2. Trimming at V came to 1 base and at J to 8 bases, leaving 3 bases not matched to a gene. Germline CDR1 is SEHNR and CDR2 is FQNEAQ (reference sequence). CDR3 length equals 14 residues. Written as DNA, the CDR3 is TGTGCCAGCAGCTTAGTAGCGGGGGTGGATGAGCAGTTCTTC. Its protein is CASSLVAGVDEQFF.

The J gene is TRBJ1-1, the V gene TRBV7-9; weak D call: TRBD1 (5 bases). The CDR3 consists of 14 residues. Trimming took off 5 bases at V and 7 bases at J, with 17 bases between the two ends. CDR1 is SEHNR, CDR2 FQNEAQ, per germline (reference sequence). CDR3 nucleotide sequence: TGTGCCAGCAGCGGCAGAGTGGGGGGACTTGAAGCTTTCTTT. This translates into CASSGRVGGLEAFF.

The V gene is TRBV9, the J gene TRBJ2-5; TRBD1 agrees at 9 bases. Unmatched junction bases numbered 5, after V lost 3 bases and J lost 5 bases. The germline CDR1 and CDR2 sequences are SGDLS and YYNGEE. The CDR3 extends over 14 amino acids. The CDR3 nucleotides read TGTGCCAGCAGCGACCGGGACAGGGAGGAGACCCAGTACTTC. This translates into CASSDRDREETQYF. The full variable domain, completed using reference TRBV9 and TRBJ2-5, is DSGVTQTPKHLITATGQRVTLRCSPRSGDLSVYWYQQSLDQGLQFLIQYYNGEERAKGNILERFSAQQFPDLHSELNLSSLELGDSALYFCASSDRDREETQYFGPGTRLLVL.

The chain combines TRBV19 with TRBJ2-7; D is uncertain. The CDR3 has 15 residues. Trimming shortened V by 0 bases and J by 0 bases, and 9 bases separated the two germline ends. Per germline, CDR1 LNHDA and CDR2 SQIVND (reference sequence). This CDR3 is CASSIDDTDSYEQYF. CDR3 DNA sequence: TGTGCCAGTAGTATAGACGACACGGACTCCTACGAGCAGTACTTC. Full variable domain (missing parts from reference TRBV19 and TRBJ2-7): DGGITQSPKYLFRKEGQNVTLSCEQNLNHDAMYWYRQDPGQGLRLIYYSQIVNDFQKGDIAEGYSVSREKKESFPLTVTSAQKNPTAFYLCASSIDDTDSYEQYFGPGTRLTVT.